A single sample is the source of the 24 T cell receptor beta chains below, sequenced in a study of CD8+CD57+ T cells in acquired aplastic anemia. Selection for sequencing was limited to patients who had shown CD8+CD57+ cell expansion by flow cytometry. Genomic DNA acted as the template from which TCR beta VDJ combination and CDR3 sequence profiling were carried out. In TCRdb, the reads were re-called with MiXCR into one record per CDR3 protein. The table lists fewer than 200,000 distinct CDR3 sequences, nearly 50% of them singletons. The sequenced material came from sorted CD4+, CD8+, or CD8+CD57+ T cells (not recorded which) from PBMCs. These receptors originate from a human donor with aplastic anemia.

The chain uses TRBV20-1 and TRBJ1-5; D gene ambiguous. This CDR3 region has 12 residues. In germline, CDR1 is DFQATT, CDR2 SNEGSKA (reference sequence). V was cut by 3 bases and J by 3 bases, with 6 bases left in between. The CDR3 loop reads CSARLHNQPQHF. The CDR3 DNA reads as TGCAGTGCTAGGTTACACAATCAGCCCCAGCATTTT.

This clonotype was detected ten times or more. This rearrangement joins TRBV4-2 to TRBJ1-6; D remains ambiguous. The V and J ends lost 0 bases and 14 bases respectively, with 8 bases between them. The CDR3 runs to 12 residues. Germline values: CDR1 LGHNA, CDR2 YNFKEQ. The CDR3 reads CASSQDAFSLHF. The CDR3 nucleotides are TGTGCCAGCAGCCAAGACGCTTTCTCCCTCCACTTT.

This clonotype was observed many times. The chain is built from TRBV7-6 and TRBJ1-1; a weak D match, TRBD1 (6 bases). Germline CDR1 and CDR2: SGHVS and FNYEAQ. Trimming removed 5 bases from V and 4 bases from J, with 26 bases in between. This CDR3 has 18 residues. Here the CDR3 DNA reads TGTGCCAGCAGCCGTACATTTACAGGGAAGGAGGGGACCACTGAAGCTTTCTTT. It yields the protein CASSRTFTGKEGTTEAFF.

The chain joins TRBV10-2 to TRBJ2-1, with a tentative D call TRBD2 (5 bases). This CDR3 has 15 residues. V was clipped by 4 bases and J by 1 base, with 11 bases between them. Germline V lookup: CDR1 WSHSY, CDR2 SAAADI. CDR3 sequence (DNA): TGCGCCAGCAGTGGGGAGACCACATCCTACAATGAGCAGTTCTTC. It yields the protein CASSGETTSYNEQFF.

V usage is TRBV24-1 and J usage is TRBJ2-7; 9 bases align to TRBD1. The CDR3 runs 15 residues. After removal of 5 bases from V and 2 bases from J, the junction contained 6 bases not matched to a gene. The germline gives CDR1 KGHDR, CDR2 SFDVKD. The CDR3 is CATSGAGQGTYEQYF. CDR3 bases: TGTGCCACCAGTGGAGCGGGACAGGGAACCTACGAGCAGTACTTC.

Many counts were recorded for this clonotype. An end of the junction differs from the germline gene, which may be a read error. This rearrangement joins TRBV2 to TRBJ2-1; 12 nucleotides align to TRBD2. Germline CDR1 is SNHLY and CDR2 is FYNNEI. The CDR3 covers 15 residues. CDR3 sequence (DNA): TGTGCCAGCAGAGAAGGACTAGCGGGGTGGAATGAGCAGTTCTTC. Translating gives CASREGLAGWNEQFF.

V and J are TRBV2 and TRBJ1-2; D is undetermined. The germline V and J ends were trimmed by 6 bases and 8 bases, with 13 bases remaining between them. The germline gives CDR1 SNHLY, CDR2 FYNNEI. The CDR3 has 12 residues. The CDR3: CASRREQGGYTF. CDR3 in DNA: TGTGCCAGCAGGAGGGAACAAGGAGGCTACACCTTC. The whole variable domain, remainder taken from reference TRBV2 and TRBJ1-2, is EPEVTQTPSHQVTQMGQEVILRCVPISNHLYFYWYRQILGQKVEFLVSFYNNEISEKSEIFDDQFSVERPDGSNFTLKIRSTKLEDSAMYFCASRREQGGYTFGSGTRLTVV.

The chain couples TRBV5-1 to TRBJ1-1; D unresolved. The CDR3 is 15 residues long. CDR1 and CDR2 from the germline V gene are SGHRS and YFSETQ. The V and J ends lost 0 bases and 5 bases respectively, with 14 bases between them. The CDR3: CASSLEFGSSTEAFF. In nucleotides, the CDR3 is TGCGCCAGCAGCTTGGAATTCGGATCGTCGACTGAAGCTTTCTTT.

Details on this clonotype: A read error may explain this, as a much larger clone is one base away. The CDR3 DNA reads TGCGCCAGCAGCCAAGTAGGAGGACAGGGTGGTGGCCACACCTTC. This gives the protein CASSQVGGQGGGHTF. The genes are TRBV4-1 and TRBJ1-2; 8 bases are a match to TRBD1. The CDR3 has 15 amino acids. Germline assignment: CDR1 MGHRA and CDR2 YSYEKL.

This clonotype was seen only a few times. The CDR3 protein is CATSIRDRGQTSPLHF. In DNA, the CDR3 is TGTGCCACCAGCATCCGGGACAGGGGTCAAACTTCACCCCTCCACTTT. The rearrangement joins TRBV15 to TRBJ1-6; 10 bases align to TRBD1. J gave up 9 bases and V 4 bases, and 9 bases lay outside the gene matches. The CDR3 runs to 16 residues. CDR1 is LNHNV, CDR2 YYDKDF, per germline (reference sequence).

The chain has TRBV15 and TRBJ2-5; TRBD1 might be the D (5 bases). Germline CDR1 reads LNHNV; CDR2 reads YYDKDF (reference sequence). The CDR3 consists of 13 residues. Trimming removed 3 bases from V and 7 bases from J, with 12 bases in between. Written as DNA, the CDR3 is TGTGCCACCAGCAGCTCATTCACAGGGACCCAGTACTTC. Translating gives CATSSSFTGTQYF.

This clonotype was seen only a few times. A much larger clone differs by one base, so this may be a read error. The genes are TRBV9 and TRBJ2-1; TRBD1 matches 9 bases. There are 15 residues in the CDR3. Germline loops: CDR1 SGDLS, CDR2 YYNGEE. In DNA form, the CDR3 reads TGTGCCAGCAGCGTAGGGGACAGGGTGAGGAATGAGCAGTCCTTC. It is translated as CASSVGDRVRNEQSF.

This clonotype was seen many times. This chain uses TRBV5-1 with TRBJ2-3; D call uncertain. Germline lookup yields CDR1 SGHRS and CDR2 YFSETQ. Trimming left V 7 bases short and J 2 bases short, with 17 bases between. CDR3 length: 15 amino acids. The CDR3 DNA reads as TGCGCCAGCCAGATAGGGCCTGGTACCACAGATACGCAGTATTTT. As protein: CASQIGPGTTDTQYF.

This clonotype was seen at least ten times. The chain combines TRBV5-4 with TRBJ2-5, with TRBD1 matching over 9 bases. The germline V gene has CDR1 SGHNT and CDR2 YYREEE (reference sequence). CDR3 length: 13 amino acids. V gave up 3 bases and J gave up 3 bases; unmatched junction bases: 0. The CDR3 protein is CASSWDREETQYF. The CDR3 DNA sequence: TGTGCCAGCAGCTGGGACAGGGAAGAGACCCAGTACTTC.

The chain recombines TRBV20-1 with TRBJ1-6; unclear D gene. Trimming removed 3 bases from V and 6 bases from J, with 6 bases in between. Per the germline V gene, CDR1 is DFQATT and CDR2 is SNEGSKA (reference sequence). The CDR3 has 12 amino acids. CDR3 sequence (DNA): TGCAGTGCTAGCGCTCCTAATTCACCCCTCCACTTT. It yields the protein CSASAPNSPLHF.

The rearrangement links TRBV7-9 to TRBJ2-5, with D uncertain. V was clipped by 4 bases and J by 2 bases, with 5 bases between them. The CDR3 loop spans 12 amino acids. The germline V gene encodes CDR1 SEHNR and CDR2 FQNEAQ (reference sequence). The CDR3 nucleotides read TGTGCCAGCAGCTGGGCGCAAGAGACCCAGTACTTC. This gives the protein CASSWAQETQYF.

The sample holds a few counts of this clonotype. The V and J genes are TRBV12-3 or TRBV12-4 and TRBJ1-2; D remains unclear. The CDR3 totals 14 residues. V was trimmed by 1 base and J by 7 bases, leaving 13 bases between them. The CDR3 loop reads CASSLGPGGGGYTF. CDR3 nucleotides: TGTGCCAGCAGTTTAGGACCCGGAGGTGGTGGCTACACCTTC.

The chain is built from TRBV15 and TRBJ1-1; D is ambiguous. The CDR3 extends over 12 amino acids. V lost 0 bases and J lost 8, with 7 bases in between. Germline loops: CDR1 LNHNV, CDR2 YYDKDF (reference sequence). The CDR3 is CATSREYVEAFF. As DNA, the CDR3 is TGTGCCACCAGCAGAGAGTACGTCGAAGCTTTCTTT.

This chain uses TRBV20-1 with TRBJ2-3; maybe TRBD1 (6 bases). Deletions cut 7 bases from V and 4 bases from J, with 18 bases between. The germline V gene has CDR1 DFQATT and CDR2 SNEGSKA (reference sequence). CDR3 length: 14 amino acids. The CDR3 sequence: CSGSTGWGADTQYF. The CDR3 DNA is TGCAGTGGATCAACAGGGTGGGGAGCAGATACGCAGTATTTT.

V is TRBV11-2 and J is TRBJ2-3; TRBD2 matches 9 bases. Losses at the gene ends were 3 bases for V and 4 bases for J; bases not matched to a gene: 5. Germline loops: CDR1 SGHAT, CDR2 FQNNGV. The CDR3 has 15 amino acids. The DNA for the CDR3 is TGTGCCAGCAGCTTGCAGCGGGAGGTATCAGATACGCAGTATTTT. Translated, it gives CASSLQREVSDTQYF.

The rearrangement uses TRBV7-6 and TRBJ2-3; D ambiguous. The CDR3 totals 14 residues. The V end lost 7 bases, the J end lost 4 bases, and 15 bases lay between the germline ends. Germline-derived CDR1 and CDR2 are SGHVS and FNYEAQ. The CDR3 loop is CASTLTKSADTQYF. DNA for the CDR3: TGTGCCAGCACCCTTACGAAGAGCGCAGATACGCAGTATTTT.

Concerning this clonotype itself: The junction differs from germline at one of its ends, possibly a read error. The chain is built from TRBV2 and TRBJ2-7; 10 bases fit TRBD1. The germline V gene has CDR1 SNHLY and CDR2 FYNNEI. The CDR3 totals 15 residues. The CDR3 DNA is TGCGCCAGCAGCCAAGGGACAGGGGCAATTTACGAGCAGTACTTC. Protein: CASSQGTGAIYEQYF.

The chain employs TRBV24-1 and TRBJ2-2; 10 bases are a match to TRBD1. After removal of 4 bases from V and 6 bases from J, the junction contained 4 bases not matched to a gene. Germline V gene data show CDR1 as KGHDR and CDR2 as SFDVKD. CDR3 length: 15 residues. The CDR3 reads CATSDPGQGAGELFF. In DNA, the CDR3 is TGTGCCACCAGTGACCCAGGACAGGGGGCCGGGGAGCTGTTTTTT.

V usage is TRBV19 and J usage is TRBJ2-7; D gene uncertain. Trimming stripped 8 bases from V and 3 bases from J, with 11 bases between. This CDR3 comprises 12 residues. Germline assignment: CDR1 LNHDA and CDR2 SQIVND (reference sequence). CDR3 coding DNA: TGTGCCAGTGGGCGTGGGGACTACGAGCAGTACTTC. This sequence encodes CASGRGDYEQYF.